By proportion, the clone carrying this T cell receptor beta chain is medium-sized. Per the germline V gene, CDR1 is SGHVS and CDR2 is FNYEAQ. Trimming cost V 3 bases and J 5 bases, with 9 bases left between them. CDR3 length: 13 amino acids. TCRdb analysed the PCR reads with MiXCR anew, one entry per CDR3 protein. The sample lists roughly 21,000 distinct CDR3 sequences, roughly two fifths occurring once. This sample was taken from a study of tumor-infiltrating lymphocytes in oesophageal squamous cell carcinoma. This TCR derives from a male donor with esophageal squamous cell carcinoma. Sequencing input: esophageal tumor tissue. The chain recombines TRBV7-6 with TRBJ2-3; D is undetermined. CDR3 loop: CASSFRPQDTQYF. DNA for the CDR3: TGTGCCAGCAGCTTCCGACCCCAAGATACGCAGTATTTT.